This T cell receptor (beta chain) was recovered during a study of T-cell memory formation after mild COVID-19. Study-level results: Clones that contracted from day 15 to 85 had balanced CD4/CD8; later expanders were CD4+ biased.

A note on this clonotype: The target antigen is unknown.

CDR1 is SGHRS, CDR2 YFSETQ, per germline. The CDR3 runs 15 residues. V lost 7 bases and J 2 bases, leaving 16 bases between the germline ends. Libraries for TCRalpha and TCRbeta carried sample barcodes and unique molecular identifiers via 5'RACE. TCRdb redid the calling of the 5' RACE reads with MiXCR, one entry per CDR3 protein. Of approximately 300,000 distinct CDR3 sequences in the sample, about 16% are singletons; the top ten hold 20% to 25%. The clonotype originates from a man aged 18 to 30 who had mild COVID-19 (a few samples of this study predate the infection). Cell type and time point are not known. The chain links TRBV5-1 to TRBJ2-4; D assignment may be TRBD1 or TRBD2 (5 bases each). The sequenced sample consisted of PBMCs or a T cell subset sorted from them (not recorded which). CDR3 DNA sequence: TGCGCCAGCTCCCCTGGAGGACATTCCAAAAACATTCAGTACTTC. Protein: CASSPGGHSKNIQYF.